Shown below are 18 T cell receptor beta chains from a single sample sequenced in a study of regulatory T cells in long-lasting Graves disease. This sample's time point: newly diagnosed GD, antithyroid drugs for less than 3 months. The TCR library used RNA extracted from PBMCs. TCR beta libraries were built with iRepertoire HTBI primers and Arm-PCR of CDR3 regions. TCRdb reanalysed the multiplex PCR reads using MiXCR and keeps one entry per CDR3 protein. This sample has about 430,000 distinct CDR3 sequences; approximately 15% occur once, and the top ten carry roughly 8%. The sample was also reused in another study, on T cells in Graves' hyperthyroidism and ophthalmopathy.

The sequenced sample was peripheral blood mononuclear cells (PBMCs), obtained at new diagnosis, from a patient treated with antithyroid drugs. These receptors came from a woman in her thirties or forties with Graves disease.

This rearrangement joins TRBV20-1 to TRBJ2-1; D possibly corresponds to TRBD2 (6 bases). Germline lookup yields CDR1 DFQATT and CDR2 SNEGSKA (reference sequence). The V end lost 2 bases, the J end lost 8 bases, and 13 bases lay between the germline ends. This CDR3 has 13 residues. The CDR3 region is CSARHTSSHEQFF. Written as DNA, the CDR3 is TGCAGTGCTAGACATACTAGCTCCCATGAGCAGTTCTTC.

This clonotype was detected many times. This chain connects TRBV7-8 to TRBJ2-1; TRBD2 agrees at 14 bases. There are 16 residues in the CDR3. The ends lost 0 bases at V and 10 bases at J; junction bases unmatched: 5. CDR1 SGHVS and CDR2 FQNEAQ come from the germline V gene. The DNA of the CDR3 is TGTGCCAGCAGCTTAGCGGGACTAGCGGGAGTAAGAGAGCAGTTCTTC. Translated, it gives CASSLAGLAGVREQFF.

This clonotype was found many times. This chain links TRBV30 with TRBJ2-7; no firm D call. Deletions cut 2 bases from V and 3 bases from J, with 5 bases between. This CDR3 has 11 amino acids. Germline values: CDR1 GTSNPN, CDR2 SVGIG (reference sequence). CDR3 coding DNA: TGTGCCTGGAGTTCCCTCTACGAGCAGTACTTC. Translating it yields CAWSSLYEQYF.

CDR3 DNA sequence: TGTGCCTGGGGGGGATCGGGTACCTACGAGCAGTACTTC. Translation: CAWGGSGTYEQYF. The chain is built from TRBV30 and TRBJ2-7; D tentatively reads TRBD1 or TRBD2 (5 bases each). The CDR3 sequence is 13 residues long. V gave up 5 bases and J gave up 2 bases, with 13 bases separating them. Germline V gene lookup returns CDR1 GTSNPN and CDR2 SVGIG (reference sequence).

This clonotype appeared many times. This chain joins TRBV19 and TRBJ1-1, with TRBD1 matching over 11 bases. The CDR3 runs to 20 residues. Germline V CDR1 and CDR2: LNHDA, SQIVND (reference sequence). V gave up 5 bases and J gave up 6 bases; unmatched junction bases: 23. The CDR3 here is CASSLRTGGGSPGMRPEAFF. CDR3 coding DNA: TGTGCCAGTAGTCTCCGGACAGGGGGCGGTTCCCCTGGGATGAGGCCTGAAGCTTTCTTT.

The V gene is TRBV2, the J gene TRBJ2-3; 8 bases match TRBD2. In germline, CDR1 is SNHLY, CDR2 FYNNEI. V was pared by 11 bases and J by 4 bases, with 11 bases of the junction left unmatched. The CDR3 runs 14 residues. CDR3 nucleotide sequence: TGTGCCGGGTTCCAGCGGGAGTTGGCAGATACGCAGTATTTT. Encoded protein: CAGFQRELADTQYF. Based on the CDR3 plus reference TRBV2 and TRBJ2-3, the full variable domain is EPEVTQTPSHQVTQMGQEVILRCVPISNHLYFYWYRQILGQKVEFLVSFYNNEISEKSEIFDDQFSVERPDGSNFTLKIRSTKLEDSAMYFCAGFQRELADTQYFGPGTRLTVL.

For this clonotype: This clone may be a read error of a much larger clone one base away. This chain joins TRBV11-2 and TRBJ2-5, with a possible D match to TRBD1 (5 bases). In germline, CDR1 is SGHAT, CDR2 FQNNGV. The CDR3 contains 17 residues. CDR3 loop: CASSLVGLGASQGTQYF. The CDR3 DNA follows: TGTGCCAGCAGCTTAGTCGGATTAGGGGCATCACAAGGGACCCAGTACTTC.

This clonotype has only a few counts. A much larger clone lies one base from this, so it may be a read error. The V gene is TRBV12-3 or TRBV12-4, the J gene TRBJ2-1, with D perhaps matching TRBD1 or TRBD2 (6 bases each). This CDR3 is 14 amino acids long. Trimming took off 5 bases at V and 12 bases at J, with 20 bases between the two ends. In DNA form, the CDR3 reads TGTGCCAGCAGTCTCGGACCGGGGGCAATTGGGCAGTTCTTC. Amino acids: CASSLGPGAIGQFF.

This clonotype was counted many times. The chain has TRBV2 and TRBJ1-1; no reliable D call. This CDR3 spans 15 amino acids. Between the trimmed V and J ends, which lost 2 bases and 11 bases, there was a span of 21 bases. The germline V gene has CDR1 SNHLY and CDR2 FYNNEI. CDR3 DNA sequence: TGTGCCAGCAGTGAATCGGCCGAACCCCGAGGAGTGGCTTTCTTT. The encoded protein is CASSESAEPRGVAFF.

This clonotype occurred many times. The J gene is TRBJ1-2, the V gene TRBV6-2 or TRBV6-3; possibly TRBD1 for D (6 bases). CDR1 is MNHEY and CDR2 is SVGEGT in the germline V gene. Trimming removed 6 bases from V and 4 bases from J, with 15 bases in between. This CDR3 region has 14 residues. This CDR3 is CASSLQGSGYGYTF. DNA of the CDR3: TGTGCCAGCAGCCTACAGGGATCAGGCTATGGCTACACCTTC.

The V gene is TRBV13, the J gene TRBJ2-5, with D possibly TRBD1 on 6 matching bases. CDR3 size: 16 residues. Germline assignment: CDR1 PRHDT and CDR2 FYEKMQ (reference sequence). V lost 6 bases, J lost 5 bases, and 22 bases lay in between. The DNA for the CDR3 is TGTGCCAGCAGTCCTGCCAGGGGCCGCGCCTGGGAGACCCAGTACTTC. It yields the protein CASSPARGRAWETQYF.

The chain combines TRBV19 with TRBJ2-7; 7 nucleotides match TRBD1. Unmatched junction bases numbered 9, after V lost 7 bases and J lost 3 bases. The CDR3 has 14 amino acids. Germline values: CDR1 LNHDA, CDR2 SQIVND (reference sequence). The CDR3 DNA reads as TGTGCCAGTAATCCGGGACAGTCACTCTACGAGCAGTACTTC. Protein sequence: CASNPGQSLYEQYF.

This clonotype was counted ten times or more. The chain couples TRBV7-8 to TRBJ2-2; 11 bases align to TRBD1. Germline V CDR1 and CDR2: SGHVS, FQNEAQ. The CDR3 sequence is 17 residues long. Trimming took 5 bases from V and 1 from J; bases not matched to a gene: 6. CDR3 nucleotide sequence: TGTGCCAGCAGCGGGCCCGGGACAGGGGGGAACACCGGGGAGCTGTTTTTT. It is translated as CASSGPGTGGNTGELFF.

The chain links TRBV20-1 to TRBJ2-1; 7 nucleotides match TRBD2. This CDR3 has 15 residues. The V segment lost 7 bases and the J segment 4 bases; nucleotides outside the gene matches: 13. Looked up from germline, CDR1 is DFQATT and CDR2 is SNEGSKA (reference sequence). CDR3 DNA: TGCAGTGTCAGGGCAGCGGGAAGGTATTACAATGAGCAGTTCTTC. Its translation: CSVRAAGRYYNEQFF.

Many counts were recorded for this clonotype. Here the CDR3 DNA reads TGTGCCAGCCTGGGTTTTACAGAGACCCAGTACTTC. As protein: CASLGFTETQYF. The V call is TRBV2, the J call TRBJ2-5; D is uncertain. The germline CDR1 and CDR2 sequences are SNHLY and FYNNEI. Trimming took off 8 bases at V and 4 bases at J, with 11 bases between the two ends. The CDR3 length is 12 residues.

At least ten counts were recorded for this clonotype. The junction and the germline gene differ at one end; a read error may be behind it. The genes are TRBV7-9 and TRBJ2-4, with 16 bases matching TRBD2. The CDR3 is made up of 16 amino acids. The germline V gene encodes CDR1 SEHNR and CDR2 FQNEAQ (reference sequence). The CDR3 region is CASSLAGTSGRALIYF. The CDR3 coding sequence is TGTGCCAGCAGCCTAGCCGGGACTAGCGGGAGGGCCTTGATTTACTTC. Complete variable domain (other parts from reference TRBV7-9 and TRBJ2-4): DTGVSQNPRHKITKRGQNVTFRCDPISEHNRLYWYRQTLGQGPEFLTYFQNEAQLEKSRLLSDRFSAERPKGSFSTLEIQRTEQGDSAMYLCASSLAGTSGRALIYFGAGTRLSVL.

V is TRBV7-3 and J is TRBJ2-1; 7 nucleotides match TRBD1. The CDR3 contains 15 residues. J was trimmed by 4 bases and V by 4 bases; bases with no gene match: 7. In germline, CDR1 is SGHTA, CDR2 FQGTGA. The chain's CDR3 is CASSSPDRSYNEQFF. CDR3 coding DNA: TGTGCCAGCAGCTCCCCGGACAGGAGTTACAATGAGCAGTTCTTC.

This clonotype was recorded many times. The chain employs TRBV7-9 and TRBJ1-6; D gene ambiguous. The V gene's germline CDR1 is SEHNR and CDR2 FQNEAQ (reference sequence). Deletions cut 3 bases from V and 6 bases from J, with 12 bases between. The CDR3 runs 15 residues. The CDR3 nucleotides are TGTGCCAGCAGCTTGTCACAGCTGTCTAATTCACCCCTCCACTTT. This translates into CASSLSQLSNSPLHF.